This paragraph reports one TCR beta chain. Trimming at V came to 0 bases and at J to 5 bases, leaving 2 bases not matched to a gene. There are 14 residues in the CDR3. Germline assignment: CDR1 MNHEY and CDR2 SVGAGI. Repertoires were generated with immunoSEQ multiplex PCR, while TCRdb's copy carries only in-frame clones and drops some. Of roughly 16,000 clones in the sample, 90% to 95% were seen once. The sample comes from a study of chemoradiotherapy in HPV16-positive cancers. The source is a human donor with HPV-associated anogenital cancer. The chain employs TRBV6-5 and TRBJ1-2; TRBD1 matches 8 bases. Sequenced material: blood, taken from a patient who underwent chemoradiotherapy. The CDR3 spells CASSYSQGAYGYTF. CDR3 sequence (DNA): TGTGCCAGCAGTTACTCCCAGGGGGCGTATGGCTACACCTTC.